Listed below are T cell receptor beta chains from one sample, sequenced in a study of blood T cell repertoires in COVID-19. Sequenced by immunoSEQ multiplex PCR; TCRdb stores in-frame clones only, minus some. The sample holds about 240,000 clones, around 87% seen once. Sequenced sample: peripheral blood. Receptor source: a woman aged 65 to 85 with active or convalescent COVID-19. Each CDR3 is given with its conserved first and last residue. D genes are given only for firm matches. Expanded clones are given a class, and other clones once, few, many or no size at all.

abundance	d_gene	j_gene	v_gene	CDR3aa	CDR3nt
.	TRBD1	TRBJ1-1	TRBV24-1	CATRDRGLTEAFF	TGTGCCACCAGGGACAGGGGGCTTACTGAAGCTTTCTTT
.	.	TRBJ2-7	TRBV11-2	CASRYRGIYEQYF	TGTGCCAGCAGATATAGGGGGATTTACGAGCAGTACTTC
once	TRBD1	TRBJ2-1	TRBV12-5	CASGLDRAGQYEQFF	TGTGCTAGTGGACTCGACAGGGCTGGGCAATATGAGCAGTTCTTC
.	.	TRBJ2-1	TRBV7-2	CASFGSSYNEQFF	TGTGCCAGCTTTGGGAGCTCCTACAATGAGCAGTTCTTC
.	.	TRBJ1-1	TRBV9	CASKREENTEAFF	TGTGCCAGCAAGAGGGAGGAGAACACTGAAGCTTTCTTT
.	TRBD1	TRBJ1-1	TRBV6-1	CASSVGPGQGPTEAFF	TGTGCCAGCAGTGTCGGCCCCGGACAGGGTCCCACTGAAGCTTTCTTT
.	.	TRBJ1-2	TRBV2	CASSVQQVYGYTF	TGTGCCAGCAGTGTTCAACAGGTGTATGGCTACACCTTC
.	.	TRBJ1-5	TRBV20-1	CSASGGPGGNQPQHF	TGCAGTGCTAGTGGCGGGCCGGGGGGCAATCAGCCCCAGCATTTT
.	.	TRBJ1-2	TRBV15	CATSRAGSYTF	TGTGCCACCAGCAGAGCGGGTAGCTACACCTTC
once	TRBD1	TRBJ1-2	TRBV9	CASSVGTGGYGYTF	TGTGCCAGCAGCGTCGGGACAGGGGGCTATGGCTACACCTTC
.	TRBD1	TRBJ2-5	TRBV10-3	CATSSNRGLGETQYF	TGTGCCACGTCATCGAACAGGGGGCTGGGAGAGACCCAGTACTTC
.	.	TRBJ2-2	TRBV29-1	CSGGTGGEAGELFF	TGCAGCGGGGGGACCGGAGGGGAGGCCGGGGAGCTGTTTTTT
.	TRBD1	TRBJ1-2	TRBV25-1	CASSAPGTGVVYGYTF	TGTGCCAGCAGTGCCCCCGGGACAGGGGTTGTCTATGGCTACACCTTC
once	.	TRBJ1-1	TRBV7-3	CASSLTGPGNTEAFF	TGTGCCAGCAGCTTAACAGGCCCAGGGAACACTGAAGCTTTCTTT
once	.	TRBJ1-1	TRBV3-1/TRBV3-2	CASSQEGGGTEAFF	TGTGCCAGCAGCCAAGAAGGTGGGGGGACTGAAGCTTTCTTT
.	TRBD1	TRBJ2-1	TRBV7-2	CASSPPGWDRGHEQFF	TGTGCCAGCAGCCCCCCTGGGTGGGACAGGGGGCATGAGCAGTTCTTC
once	.	TRBJ1-3	TRBV5-4	CASSLGSAGNTIYF	TGTGCCAGCAGCTTGGGGAGTGCTGGAAACACCATATATTTT
.	.	TRBJ1-1	TRBV9	CASSVAQVNTEAFF	TGTGCCAGCAGCGTAGCACAAGTTAACACTGAAGCTTTCTTT
.	TRBD1	TRBJ1-2	TRBV19	CASIPGQGGYGYTF	TGTGCCAGTATCCCAGGACAGGGAGGCTATGGCTACACCTTC
.	.	TRBJ1-5	TRBV12-3/TRBV12-4	CASTQNSNQPQHF	TGTGCCAGCACTCAGAATAGCAATCAGCCCCAGCATTTT
.	.	TRBJ1-2	TRBV5-1	CASSLRTRDIDGYTF	TGCGCCAGCAGCTTGCGTACCCGGGACATCGATGGCTACACCTTC
.	TRBD1	TRBJ1-2	TRBV24-1	CATSDLQGGNYGYTF	TGTGCCACCAGTGATTTGCAAGGGGGCAACTATGGCTACACCTTC
.	.	TRBJ2-3	TRBV11-2	CASSFGGAHSTDTQYF	TGTGCCAGCAGCTTCGGCGGGGCCCATAGCACAGATACGCAGTATTTT
.	.	TRBJ1-1	TRBV10-3	CAIRQGTEAFF	TGTGCCATCAGGCAGGGGACTGAAGCTTTCTTT
.	.	TRBJ1-1	TRBV19	CASSATGNTEAFF	TGTGCCAGTTCTGCGACAGGGAACACTGAAGCTTTCTTT
.	.	TRBJ1-2	TRBV7-9	CASSQGQLYGYTF	TGTGCCAGCAGCCAAGGACAGCTATATGGCTACACCTTC
.	.	TRBJ2-2	TRBV5-6	CASSLGGAGELFF	TGTGCCAGCAGCTTAGGAGGGGCCGGGGAGCTGTTTTTT
.	.	TRBJ2-5	TRBV4-1	CASSQVGIETQYF	TGCGCCAGCAGCCAAGTCGGGATAGAGACCCAGTACTTC
.	TRBD2	TRBJ2-2	TRBV10-2	CASCEGGGAGELFF	TGCGCCAGCTGTGAAGGCGGGGGGGCCGGGGAGCTGTTTTTT
.	TRBD1	TRBJ1-2	TRBV7-8	CASSLAGTGGASYGYTF	TGTGCCAGCAGCTTAGCAGGGACAGGGGGCGCAAGCTATGGCTACACCTTC
.	.	TRBJ2-2	TRBV9	CASTPSGNTGELFF	TGTGCCAGCACCCCCAGCGGGAACACCGGGGAGCTGTTTTTT
once	.	TRBJ1-5	TRBV29-1	CSVLQQSYSNQPQHF	TGCAGCGTTCTTCAACAGTCTTATAGCAATCAGCCCCAGCATTTT
few	.	TRBJ1-2	TRBV2	CASSGSGLGRGGYTF	TGTGCCAGCAGTGGGTCGGGACTCGGGAGAGGGGGCTACACCTTC
.	.	TRBJ1-2	TRBV5-8	CASSLLSSGNYGYTF	TGTGCCAGCAGCTTGCTTAGCTCCGGAAACTATGGCTACACCTTC
.	.	TRBJ1-5	TRBV6-5	CASSSRGGRGFQPQHF	TGTGCCAGCAGTTCCCGGGGGGGGCGAGGGTTTCAGCCCCAGCATTTT
.	TRBD1	TRBJ1-6	TRBV19	CASRRTGGNSPLHF	TGTGCCAGTAGGAGGACAGGGGGAAATTCACCCCTCCACTTT
.	TRBD2	TRBJ2-1	TRBV19	CASSTTSGGSGEQFF	TGTGCCAGTAGTACGACTAGCGGGGGGTCTGGGGAGCAGTTCTTC
once	TRBD1	TRBJ1-5	TRBV7-2	CASSLRDSSYSNQPQHF	TGTGCCAGCAGCCTACGGGACAGTAGTTATAGCAATCAGCCCCAGCATTTT
.	.	TRBJ1-1	TRBV19	CASRGGQLERGRAFF	TGTGCCAGTAGAGGGGGTCAACTGGAACGGGGTCGGGCTTTCTTT
.	.	TRBJ1-3	TRBV3-1/TRBV3-2	CASSQALGGTARSSGNTIYF	TGTGCCAGCAGCCAAGCCCTCGGGGGGACGGCCCGCAGCTCTGGAAACACCATATATTTT
.	.	TRBJ2-2	TRBV21-1	CASSSRGEGTGELFF	TGTGCCAGCAGCTCCCGGGGGGAGGGCACCGGGGAGCTGTTTTTT
.	TRBD1	TRBJ1-3	TRBV7-8	CASSLEGTAKGNTIYF	TGTGCCAGCAGCTTAGAAGGGACAGCGAAGGGAAACACCATATATTTT
.	TRBD2	TRBJ2-4	TRBV6-4	CASKPTSGGDIQYF	TGTGCCAGCAAGCCGACTAGCGGGGGTGACATTCAGTACTTC
.	.	TRBJ1-5	TRBV6-5	CASSYRGADTQPQHF	TGTGCCAGCAGTTATAGGGGTGCCGATACGCAGCCCCAGCATTTT
.	TRBD2	TRBJ2-3	TRBV5-5	CASSYRLAGGRTDTQYF	TGTGCCAGCAGCTATCGACTAGCGGGGGGGCGCACAGATACGCAGTATTTT
.	.	TRBJ1-2	TRBV4-3	CASSRSQDVFGGYTF	TGCGCCAGCAGCCGTTCCCAGGATGTCTTCGGCGGCTACACCTTC
.	TRBD1	TRBJ1-4	TRBV28	CASTQTGVGNEKLFF	TGTGCCAGCACCCAGACAGGGGTGGGGAATGAAAAACTGTTTTTT
.	TRBD1	TRBJ1-1	TRBV10-3	CAISERDRDTEAFF	TGTGCCATCAGTGAGCGAGACAGGGACACTGAAGCTTTCTTT